This T cell receptor (beta chain) was found in a study of T cells in localized non-small cell lung cancer. Broader study findings: Uninvolved nearby lung showed the greatest T cell clonality, exceeding that found in tumor. Analysis by sequencing included only one tumor region, so heterogeneity remains possible. Appearance in adjacent lung was seen for a median 57 of the top 100 tumor clones. Longer overall survival associated with higher blood T cell density; shorter survival with higher adjacent-lung clonality.

Concerning this clone itself: What it binds is not known.

The data were produced by immunoSEQ multiplex PCR, yet TCRdb's version contains in-frame clones alone and is incomplete. Here the sample spans roughly 40,000 clones, approximately 88% being singletons. This TCR was sampled from a woman aged 35 to 69 with stage I lung adenocarcinoma. The sequencing here drew on peripheral blood, taken before any cancer treatment.

The CDR3 loop is CASRVWTDSTYEQYF. CDR3 DNA: TGTGCCAGCAGGGTTTGGACTGATTCGACCTACGAGCAGTACTTC. The chain links TRBV2 to TRBJ2-7, with a weak D call TRBD2 (5 bases). Between the trimmed V and J ends, which lost 6 bases and 2 bases, there was a span of 17 bases. The CDR3 consists of 15 residues. Germline V gene lookup returns CDR1 SNHLY and CDR2 FYNNEI.